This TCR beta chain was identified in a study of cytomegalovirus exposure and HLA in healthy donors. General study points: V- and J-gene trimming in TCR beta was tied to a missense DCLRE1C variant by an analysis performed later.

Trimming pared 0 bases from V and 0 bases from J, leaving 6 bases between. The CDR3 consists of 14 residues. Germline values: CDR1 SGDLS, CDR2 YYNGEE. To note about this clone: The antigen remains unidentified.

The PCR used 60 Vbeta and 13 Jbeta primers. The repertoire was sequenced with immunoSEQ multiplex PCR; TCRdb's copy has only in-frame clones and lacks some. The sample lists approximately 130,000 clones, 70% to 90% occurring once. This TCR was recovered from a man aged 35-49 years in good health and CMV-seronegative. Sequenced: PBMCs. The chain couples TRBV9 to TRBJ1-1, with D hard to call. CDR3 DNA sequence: TGTGCCAGCAGCGTAGGGCCCTTGAACACTGAAGCTTTCTTT. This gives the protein CASSVGPLNTEAFF.